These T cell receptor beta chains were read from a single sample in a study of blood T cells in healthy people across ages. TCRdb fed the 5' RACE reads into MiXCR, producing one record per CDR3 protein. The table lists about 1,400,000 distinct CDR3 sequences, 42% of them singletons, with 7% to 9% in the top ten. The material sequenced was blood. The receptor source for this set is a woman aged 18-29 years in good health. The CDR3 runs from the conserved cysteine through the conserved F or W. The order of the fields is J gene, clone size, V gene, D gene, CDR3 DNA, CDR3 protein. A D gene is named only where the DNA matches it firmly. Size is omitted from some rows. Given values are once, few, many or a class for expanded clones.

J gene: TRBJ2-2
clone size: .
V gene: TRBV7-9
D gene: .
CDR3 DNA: TGTGCCAGCAGCTTAGTCAACGGGGAGCTGTTTTTT
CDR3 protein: CASSLVNGELFF

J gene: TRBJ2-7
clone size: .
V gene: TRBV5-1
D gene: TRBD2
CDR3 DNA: TGCGCCAGCAGGGCACTAGCGGGAGCGTCCTACGAGCAGTACTTC
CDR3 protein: CASRALAGASYEQYF

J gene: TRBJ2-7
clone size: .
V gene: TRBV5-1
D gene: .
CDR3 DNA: TGCGCCAGCAGCTTGGGGGCACATTCCTACGAGCAGTACTTC
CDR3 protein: CASSLGAHSYEQYF

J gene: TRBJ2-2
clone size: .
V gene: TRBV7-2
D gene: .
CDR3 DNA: TGTGCCAGCAGCAAACAACAGGGCCCCGGGGAGCTGTTTTTT
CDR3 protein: CASSKQQGPGELFF

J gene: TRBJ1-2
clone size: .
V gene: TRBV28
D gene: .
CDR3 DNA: TGTGCCAGCCGGGCGCACATTAACTATGGCTACACCTTC
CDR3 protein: CASRAHINYGYTF

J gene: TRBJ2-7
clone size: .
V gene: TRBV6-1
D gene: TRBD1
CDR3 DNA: TGTGCCAGCAGTGAGATAGCCAGGGGGACGAATGAGCAGTACTTC
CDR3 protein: CASSEIARGTNEQYF

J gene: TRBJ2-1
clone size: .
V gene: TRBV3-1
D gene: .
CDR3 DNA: TGTGCCAGCAGCCAAGAATGGGGGCGGGCAGGTGAGCAGTTCTTC
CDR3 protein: CASSQEWGRAGEQFF

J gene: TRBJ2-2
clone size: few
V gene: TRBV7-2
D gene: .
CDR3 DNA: TGTGCCAGCAGCTTAGAAGTATACGGGGAGCTGTTTTTT
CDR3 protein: CASSLEVYGELFF

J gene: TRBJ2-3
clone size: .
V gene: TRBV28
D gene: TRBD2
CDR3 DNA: TGTGCCAGCAGTTTTCTAGCGGGGGACTGGGGAAGCACAGATACGCAGTATTTT
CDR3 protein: CASSFLAGDWGSTDTQYF

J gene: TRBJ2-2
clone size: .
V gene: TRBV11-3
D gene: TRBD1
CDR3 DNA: TGTGCCAGCAGCCCTGGGGGACAGGGGCCCACCGGGGAGCTGTTTTTT
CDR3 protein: CASSPGGQGPTGELFF

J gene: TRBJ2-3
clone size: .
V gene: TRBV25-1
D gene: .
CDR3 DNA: TGTGCCAGCAGTGACATGGGGACGGAGAGTACGCAGTATTTT
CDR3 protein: CASSDMGTESTQYF

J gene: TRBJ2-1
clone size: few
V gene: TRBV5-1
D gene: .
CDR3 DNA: TGCGCCAGCAGCAGCGCAGGGTTTCAGTTCTTC
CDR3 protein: CASSSAGFQFF

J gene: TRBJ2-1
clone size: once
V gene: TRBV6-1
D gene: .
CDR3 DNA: TGTGCCAGCGGATCAGAAGCCGGCAATAAGCAGTTCTTC
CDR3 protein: CASGSEAGNKQFF

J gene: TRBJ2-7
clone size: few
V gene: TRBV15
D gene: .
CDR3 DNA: TGTGCCACCAGCACCCAAAGCTACGAGCAGTACTTC
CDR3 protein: CATSTQSYEQYF

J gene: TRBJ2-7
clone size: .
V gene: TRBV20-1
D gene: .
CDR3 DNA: TGCAGTGCTTCGGGGGTGGGGAGCTCCTACGAGCAGTACTTC
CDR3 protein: CSASGVGSSYEQYF

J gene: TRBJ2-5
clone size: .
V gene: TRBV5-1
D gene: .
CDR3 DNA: TGCGCCAGCAGCTGGGGCCCGAGAGGCGAAGAGACCCAGTACTTC
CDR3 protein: CASSWGPRGEETQYF

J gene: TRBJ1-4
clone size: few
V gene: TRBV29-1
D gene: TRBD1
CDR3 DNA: TGCAGCGTTGGACAGGGCCTCCTTAATGAAAAACTGTTTTTT
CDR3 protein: CSVGQGLLNEKLFF

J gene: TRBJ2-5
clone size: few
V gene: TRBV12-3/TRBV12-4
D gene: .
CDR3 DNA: TGTGCCAGCAGTTCCCTAGAGGGCAGTGAGCAGTACTTC
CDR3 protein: CASSSLEGSEQYF

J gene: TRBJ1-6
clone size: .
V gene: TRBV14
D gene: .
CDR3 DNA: TGTGCCAGCAGTCCCACCCCGTGGGGTAATTCACCCCTCCACTTT
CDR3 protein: CASSPTPWGNSPLHF

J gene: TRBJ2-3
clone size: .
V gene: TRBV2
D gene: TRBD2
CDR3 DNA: TGTGCCAGCAGCCCGACAGGTTTAGCGGGAGAAGATACGCAGTATTTT
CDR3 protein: CASSPTGLAGEDTQYF

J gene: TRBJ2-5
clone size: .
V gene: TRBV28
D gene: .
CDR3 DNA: TGTGCCAGCACCTCCCGCCAGGTTCAAGAGACCCAGTACTTC
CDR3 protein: CASTSRQVQETQYF

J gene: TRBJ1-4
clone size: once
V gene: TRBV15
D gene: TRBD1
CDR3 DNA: TGTGCCACCAGCAGAGTAAGACAGGGGCTTGGTGGTAATGAAAAACTGTTTTTT
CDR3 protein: CATSRVRQGLGGNEKLFF

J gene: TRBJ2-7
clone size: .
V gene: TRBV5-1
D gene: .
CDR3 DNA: TGCGCCAGCAGCTTGGCCGAAAACGAGCAGTACTTC
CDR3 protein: CASSLAENEQYF

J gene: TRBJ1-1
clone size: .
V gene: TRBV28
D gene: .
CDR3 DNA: TGTGCCAGCATCTCACCGACAGGATCCACTGAAGCTTTCTTT
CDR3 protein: CASISPTGSTEAFF

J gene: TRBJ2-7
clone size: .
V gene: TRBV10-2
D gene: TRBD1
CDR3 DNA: TGCGCCAGCCGGACAGGGGTAGCCTACGAGCAGTACTTC
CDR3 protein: CASRTGVAYEQYF

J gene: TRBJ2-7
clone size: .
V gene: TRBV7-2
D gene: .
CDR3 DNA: TGTGCCAGCAGCGGAGGACCAGCACACAATGAGCAGTACTTC
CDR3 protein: CASSGGPAHNEQYF

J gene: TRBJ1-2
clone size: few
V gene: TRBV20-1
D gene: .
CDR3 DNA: TGCAGTGCTAGCCTCCCGGGACAAGCGCGTGGCTACACCTTC
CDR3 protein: CSASLPGQARGYTF

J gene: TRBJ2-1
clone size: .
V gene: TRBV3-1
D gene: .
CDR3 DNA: TGTGCCAGCAGCCAACGAGCGGGTCAGGGGAATGAGCAGTTCTTC
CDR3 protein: CASSQRAGQGNEQFF

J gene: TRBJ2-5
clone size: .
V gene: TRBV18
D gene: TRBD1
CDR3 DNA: TGTGCCAGCTCACCAAGGAACCCCGGGACAGGGGCAGAGACCCAGTACTTC
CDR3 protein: CASSPRNPGTGAETQYF

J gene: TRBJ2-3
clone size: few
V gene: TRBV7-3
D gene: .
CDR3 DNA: TGTGCCAGCAGCTTAAAAGCGTCAGGGGATACGCAGTATTTT
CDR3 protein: CASSLKASGDTQYF

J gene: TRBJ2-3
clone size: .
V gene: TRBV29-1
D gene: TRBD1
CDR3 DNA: TGCAGCGCCTCAACCTCCGGACAGGGAGCAGATACGCAGTATTTT
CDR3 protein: CSASTSGQGADTQYF

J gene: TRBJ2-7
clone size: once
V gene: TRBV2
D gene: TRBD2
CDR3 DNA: TGTGCCAGCATCCTACCGACTAGCGGACAGAGGCAGTACTTC
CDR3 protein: CASILPTSGQRQYF

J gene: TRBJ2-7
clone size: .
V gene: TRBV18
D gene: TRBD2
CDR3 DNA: TGTGCCAGCTCACCCAAGGTGGTGGTAGCGGGAACCAATGAGCAGTACTTC
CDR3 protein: CASSPKVVVAGTNEQYF

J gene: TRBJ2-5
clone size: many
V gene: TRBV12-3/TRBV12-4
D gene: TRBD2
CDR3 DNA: TGTGCCAGCAGTTTGGAGGCTAGCGGGGGATTACAGCAAGAGACCCAGTACTTC
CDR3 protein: CASSLEASGGLQQETQYF

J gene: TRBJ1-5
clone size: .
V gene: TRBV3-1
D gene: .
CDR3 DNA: TGTGCCAGCAGCCATTCGCCTACTTGGTGGGGCAATCAGCCCCAGCATTTT
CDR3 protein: CASSHSPTWWGNQPQHF

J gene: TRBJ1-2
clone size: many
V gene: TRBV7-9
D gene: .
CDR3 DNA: TGTGCCAGCAGCTTAGTCGGGGGTAACTATGGCTACACCTTC
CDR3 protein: CASSLVGGNYGYTF

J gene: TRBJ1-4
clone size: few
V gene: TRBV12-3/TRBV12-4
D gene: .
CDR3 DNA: TGTGCCAGCAGGGCGAGTTTGGTTGAAAAACTGTTTTTT
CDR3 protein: CASRASLVEKLFF

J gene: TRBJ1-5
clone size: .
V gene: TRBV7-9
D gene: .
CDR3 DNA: TGTGCCAGCAGCGTGGGGCAGCTCAATCAGCCCCAGCATTTT
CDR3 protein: CASSVGQLNQPQHF

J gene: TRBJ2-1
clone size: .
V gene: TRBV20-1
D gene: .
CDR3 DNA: TGCAGTGCTAGAGTGTTGGGTGCTAGCTCCTACAATGAGCAGTTCTTC
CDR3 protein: CSARVLGASSYNEQFF